The clone carrying this T cell receptor beta chain has more than one count but fewer than ten. This record comes from a study of CD8+ T cells in alopecia areata. Following extraction, RNA underwent reverse transcription to cDNA, which served as the sequencing template. The data were produced by immunoSEQ multiplex PCR, yet TCRdb's version contains in-frame clones alone and is incomplete. Among 150,000 to 250,000 clones listed, 55% to 75% were seen once. As to treatment: oral pan-JAK inhibitor, 5-10 mg twice daily. CDR3 length equals 13 residues. Germline CDR1 is SGHTA and CDR2 is FQGNSA. With 3 bases removed from V and 6 bases from J, the gap between germline ends came to 9 bases.

The sequence came from a human donor with alopecia areata. V gene TRBV7-2 combines with J gene TRBJ2-4; D unresolved. The source material was CD4+ T cells sorted from blood, sampled at week 24, from a patient treated with tofacitinib. CDR3 DNA: TGTGCCAGCAGCTTCGAGTTAGCAAACATTCAGTACTTC. This gives the protein CASSFELANIQYF.